This paragraph covers one T cell receptor beta chain sequence. CD45RO-negative cells were positively selected for CCR7, leaving out terminally differentiated effector memory CD45RA+ cells. Donors comprised only Caucasian adults living in Nashville, Tennessee. These data are taken from a study of shared clonotypes between healthy human individuals. The data were produced by immunoSEQ multiplex PCR, yet TCRdb's version contains in-frame clones alone and is incomplete. The table has about 2.2 million clones, just over 90% seen once. The CDR3 runs to 18 residues. Germline CDR1 MNHNS, CDR2 SASEGT. Trimming removed 2 bases at V and 3 bases at J, with 23 bases between.

The receptor was isolated from a young man in good health. Some clones in this sample may be carry-over from other donors' samples. This sequence joins TRBV6-1 and TRBJ2-7; possible D gene TRBD2, 6 bases. Sequencing was done on a sample of naive CD8+ T cells from PBMCs. This CDR3 is CASSEPPLGGSSLYEQYF. As DNA, the CDR3 is TGTGCCAGCAGTGAACCTCCTCTGGGGGGTTCTTCCCTCTACGAGCAGTACTTC.